The 24 T cell receptor beta chains given below trace back to one sample, sequenced in a study of regulatory T cells in long-lasting Graves disease. Time point denoted: persistent/refractory GD, antithyroid drugs over 5 years with positive TRAb. PBMC RNA served as the TCR library source. Building of the TCR beta libraries involved iRepertoire HTBI primers and Arm-PCR of CDR3 regions. Via MiXCR, TCRdb re-called the multiplex PCR reads, giving one row per CDR3 protein. The sample carries over 300,000 distinct CDR3 sequences, roughly 21% recorded once. The sequences come from peripheral blood mononuclear cells (PBMCs), collected when the disease was refractory, from a patient treated with antithyroid drugs. The origin of the receptors is a female donor with Graves disease.

The chain links TRBV7-6 to TRBJ1-5; TRBD1 matches at 10 bases. The ends lost 7 bases at V and 2 bases at J; junction bases unmatched: 20. The CDR3 consists of 20 residues. The germline V gene has CDR1 SGHVS and CDR2 FNYEAQ. The CDR3 protein is CASNLLGPDRGRVGNQPQHF. CDR3 coding DNA: TGTGCCAGCAACCTATTAGGGCCCGACAGGGGGCGAGTCGGCAATCAGCCCCAGCATTTT.

For the CDR3, the DNA is TGTGCCAGCAGTTACATGCCTAGCGGGATAATAGAGGTAGAGACCCAGTACTTC. Translating it yields CASSYMPSGIIEVETQYF. V usage is TRBV6-9 and J usage is TRBJ2-5, with 9 nucleotides matching TRBD2. The ends lost 3 bases at V and 4 bases at J; junction bases unmatched: 15. The CDR3 spans 18 residues. Germline CDR1 MNHGY, CDR2 SVAAGI.

There are many counts of this clonotype. The rearrangement uses TRBV7-9 and TRBJ1-4, with 7 nucleotides matching TRBD1. Trimming cost V 3 bases and J 8 bases; bases outside gene matches: 3. CDR1 SEHNR and CDR2 FQNEAQ come from the germline V gene (reference sequence). The CDR3 spans 13 residues. DNA of the CDR3: TGTGCCAGCAGCTTGGGAGGGGGCGAAAAACTGTTTTTT. Residues: CASSLGGGEKLFF. The full variable domain, its missing parts supplied by reference TRBV7-9 and TRBJ1-4, is DTGVSQNPRHKITKRGQNVTFRCDPISEHNRLYWYRQTLGQGPEFLTYFQNEAQLEKSRLLSDRFSAERPKGSFSTLEIQRTEQGDSAMYLCASSLGGGEKLFFGSGTQLSVL.

This clonotype was found a few times. The CDR3 spells CSASEFTTDTQYF. The DNA for the CDR3 is TGCAGTGCTAGTGAGTTCACCACAGATACGCAGTATTTT. The chain carries TRBV20-1 and TRBJ2-3; D is unresolved. The CDR3 loop spans 13 amino acids. V lost 3 bases and J 2 bases, leaving 9 bases between the germline ends. Germline assignment: CDR1 DFQATT and CDR2 SNEGSKA (reference sequence).

This clonotype was recorded many times. CDR3 sequence (DNA): TGTGCCAGCAGTTCTCCAAGAACGGCGTACGAGCAGTACTTC. It is translated as CASSSPRTAYEQYF. The chain employs TRBV28 and TRBJ2-7; D is ambiguous. Germline CDR1 MDHEN, CDR2 SYDVKM. Trimming took 4 bases from V and 4 from J, leaving 14 bases between them. CDR3 length: 14 residues.

CDR3 nucleotide sequence: TGCAGTGCTAGAACGGCAGGGGTAAGGAATCAGCCCCAGCATTTT. It is translated as CSARTAGVRNQPQHF. The chain combines TRBV20-1 with TRBJ1-5, with a tentative D call TRBD1 (6 bases). V was shortened by 2 bases and J by 4 bases, with 15 bases between the two germline ends. Looked up from germline, CDR1 is DFQATT and CDR2 is SNEGSKA (reference sequence). The CDR3 consists of 15 residues.

This clonotype was found many times. This rearrangement joins TRBV12-3 or TRBV12-4 to TRBJ2-5, with 9 bases that match TRBD1. V shed 5 bases and J 1 base; nucleotides not matched to a gene: 8. This CDR3 has 16 residues. The CDR3 sequence is CASSLSDRGAQETQYF. The CDR3, as DNA: TGTGCCAGCAGTCTCAGTGACAGGGGGGCCCAAGAGACCCAGTACTTC.

This clonotype was recorded a few times. The chain links TRBV20-1 to TRBJ1-5; TRBD1 aligns across 7 bases. The CDR3 consists of 14 residues. V lost 0 bases to trimming and J lost 3 bases; unmatched junction nucleotides: 2. CDR1 is DFQATT, CDR2 SNEGSKA, per germline (reference sequence). CDR3 residues: CSAREGTANQPQHF. CDR3 coding DNA: TGCAGTGCTAGAGAGGGGACAGCCAATCAGCCCCAGCATTTT.

The genes are TRBV4-1 and TRBJ2-3; no firm D call. The V gene's germline CDR1 is MGHRA and CDR2 YSYEKL. The CDR3 length is 15 residues. Between the trimmed V and J ends, which lost 2 bases and 7 bases, there was a span of 16 bases. The DNA for the CDR3 is TGCGCCAGCAGCCAACAAGGCCTTGGTGGAAATACGCAGTATTTT. Amino acid sequence: CASSQQGLGGNTQYF.

The chain couples TRBV24-1 to TRBJ2-3; D is unclear. This CDR3 is 13 amino acids long. Germline-derived CDR1 and CDR2 are KGHDR and SFDVKD. With 2 bases removed from V and 2 bases from J, the gap between germline ends came to 4 bases. The CDR3 here is CATSDWATDTQYF. The CDR3 DNA reads TGTGCCACCAGTGATTGGGCCACAGATACGCAGTATTTT.

Of note for this clonotype: A much larger clone lies a single base off, so this may be a read error. It is likely a read error, because the conserved phenylalanine at the end of the CDR3 is missing. The V call is TRBV20-1, the J call TRBJ2-7; the D is unclear. The V gene lost 5 bases and the J gene lost 6 bases, with 8 bases spanning the gap. The CDR3 is made up of 10 amino acids. The germline CDR1 and CDR2 sequences are DFQATT and SNEGSKA (reference sequence). The CDR3 coding sequence is TGCAGTGCTCGAAGGTCCGAGCAGTACCTC. Amino acid sequence: CSARRSEQYL.

This clonotype was seen ten or more times. The chain has TRBV10-3 and TRBJ1-1; 9 nucleotides agree with TRBD1. The CDR3 has 16 amino acids. V lost 2 bases to trimming and J lost 5 bases; unmatched junction nucleotides: 9. The germline CDR1 and CDR2 sequences are ENHRY and SYGVKD. CDR3 nucleotides: TGTGCCATCAGTGAGATGGGACAGGGCGAGAGTACTGAAGCTTTCTTT. Encoded protein: CAISEMGQGESTEAFF.

The rearrangement joins TRBV6-1 to TRBJ2-7; D might be TRBD1 (5 bases). Trimming cost V 7 bases and J 1 base, with 14 bases left between them. The length of the CDR3 is 14 residues. From germline, CDR1 is MNHNS and CDR2 SASEGT. The CDR3: CASKGRPLSYEQYF. CDR3 in DNA: TGTGCCAGCAAGGGGCGGCCCCTATCCTACGAGCAGTACTTC.

This clonotype was seen ten or more times. The rearrangement links TRBV2 to TRBJ1-1; no clear D. CDR1 and CDR2 (germline): SNHLY, FYNNEI. The CDR3 is 13 residues long. V dropped 8 bases and J dropped 0 bases, with 10 bases sitting between them. DNA for the CDR3: TGTGCCAGCGGGGAAGGGCTGAACACTGAAGCTTTCTTT. It specifies CASGEGLNTEAFF.

There are many counts of this clonotype. The rearrangement links TRBV28 to TRBJ2-7; tentatively, D is TRBD1 or TRBD2 (6 bases each). Germline V lookup: CDR1 MDHEN, CDR2 SYDVKM. Between the trimmed V and J ends, which lost 6 bases and 3 bases, there was a span of 12 bases. CDR3 size: 13 residues. CDR3 protein: CASRGRGDYEQYF. DNA for the CDR3: TGTGCCAGCAGGGGAAGGGGGGACTACGAGCAGTACTTC.

The sample holds many counts of this clonotype. The V call is TRBV28, the J call TRBJ2-7; D perhaps matches TRBD1 (6 bases). Germline-derived CDR1 and CDR2 are MDHEN and SYDVKM. This CDR3 region has 14 residues. With 5 bases removed from V and 12 bases from J, the gap between germline ends came to 23 bases. The CDR3 DNA follows: TGTGCCAGCAGTAGCAAATGGCAGGGGAGAAGACCGTACTTC. Translated: CASSSKWQGRRPYF.

V gene TRBV6-9 combines with J gene TRBJ2-3, with TRBD2 identical over 13 bases. J was trimmed by 2 bases and V by 3 bases; bases with no gene match: 8. In germline, CDR1 is MNHGY, CDR2 SVAAGI. The CDR3 length is 18 residues. This CDR3 reads CASSYASGTSGTTDTQYF. CDR3 DNA sequence: TGTGCCAGCAGTTACGCTTCCGGGACTAGCGGGACCACAGATACGCAGTATTTT.

The chain employs TRBV3-1 and TRBJ2-1; tentatively, D is TRBD1 (5 bases). Germline CDR1 LGHDT, CDR2 YNNKEL (reference sequence). The length of the CDR3 is 14 residues. V was pared by 4 bases and J by 3 bases, with 10 bases between. The CDR3 sequence: CASSRRQGYNEQFF. The DNA for the CDR3 is TGTGCCAGCAGCCGAAGGCAGGGCTACAATGAGCAGTTCTTC.

This clonotype has just a few counts. The V and J genes are TRBV7-3 and TRBJ2-3; D is undetermined. Germline CDR1 is SGHTA and CDR2 is FQGTGA. The CDR3 is 13 residues long. V lost 1 base and J 4 bases, leaving 6 bases between the germline ends. The CDR3 spells CASSLRSSDTQYF. In nucleotides, the CDR3 is TGTGCCAGCAGCTTAAGGTCATCAGATACGCAGTATTTT.

This clonotype was recorded at least ten times. This chain uses TRBV20-1 with TRBJ2-4; D ambiguous. Between the trimmed V and J ends, which lost 0 bases and 0 bases, there was a span of 6 bases. The CDR3 is made up of 14 amino acids. In germline, CDR1 is DFQATT, CDR2 SNEGSKA (reference sequence). The CDR3 bases are TGCAGTGCTAGAGAGGAGAAAGCCAAAAACATTCAGTACTTC. This codes for CSAREEKAKNIQYF.

Remarks on this clonotype: An end of the junction differs from the germline gene, which may be a read error. The V gene is TRBV28, the J gene TRBJ1-3; 10 bases align to TRBD1. From germline, CDR1 is MDHEN and CDR2 SYDVKM. The CDR3 consists of 21 residues. CDR3 loop: CTSSLWFLGQGSTSSGNTIYF. The DNA of the CDR3 is TGTACCAGCAGTTTATGGTTCTTGGGACAGGGGTCCACAAGCTCTGGAAACACCATATATTTT. Supplemented by reference TRBV28 and TRBJ1-3, the full variable domain reads DVKVTQSSRYLVKRTGEKVFLECVQDMDHENMFWYRQDPGLGLRLIYFSYDVKMKEKGDIPEGYSVSREKKERFSLILESASTNQTSMYLCTSSLWFLGQGSTSSGNTIYFGEGSWLTVV.

On this clonotype: A read error is likely, as this CDR3 ends without the conserved phenylalanine or tryptophan. This sequence joins TRBV6-5 and TRBJ1-1; the D gene is possibly TRBD1 (5 bases). Germline V CDR1 and CDR2: MNHEY, SVGAGI. V lost 0 bases, J lost 3 bases, and 8 bases lay in between. CDR3 length: 14 residues. As DNA, the CDR3 is TGTGCCAGCAGTTACTCGAGGGGCGACACTGAAGCTTTCTCT. Protein: CASSYSRGDTEAFS.

This clonotype was seen many times. The chain links TRBV6-1 to TRBJ2-5, with 7 nucleotides matching TRBD2. This CDR3 contains 13 residues. V was pared by 6 bases and J by 2 bases, with 3 bases of the junction left unmatched. The germline V gene encodes CDR1 MNHNS and CDR2 SASEGT. For the CDR3, the DNA is TGTGCCAGCAGGAACGGGGGGCAAGAGACCCAGTACTTC. Its protein product is CASRNGGQETQYF.

This clonotype was seen many times. This chain joins TRBV7-8 and TRBJ2-5; either TRBD1 or TRBD2 may supply D (5 bases each). The CDR3 is made up of 19 amino acids. V lost 1 base, J lost 2 bases, and 23 bases lay in between. CDR1 and CDR2 (germline): SGHVS, FQNEAQ. The CDR3 nucleotides read TGTGCCAGCAGCTTAGTCTCGTTAGAGGGGTTGGATAATCAAGAGACCCAGTACTTC. It specifies CASSLVSLEGLDNQETQYF.